Below, 30 T cell receptor beta chains from the same sample are listed, as sequenced in a study of OX40 agonist ivuxolimab in advanced cancers. Library generation was performed with the immunoSEQ multiplex PCR assay. The table was pulled from immuneACCESS by TCRdb, which kept in-frame rearrangements only. Such tables lose some clones; where checked, under half of the loss comes from unresolved V genes, and the rest has no known cause. The sample data list under 65,000 clones, and 85% of these were observed just once. Jointly, the top ten make up about 20% of the sample. The specimen comprised CD4+ or CD8+ T cells sorted from blood, sampled in a trial of the OX40 agonist ivuxolimab. Receptor source: an adult with an advanced solid tumor such as melanoma, head and neck, liver or kidney cancer.

This clone was observed a single time. The chain uses TRBV6-6 and TRBJ2-7; D gene uncertain. From germline, CDR1 is MNHNY and CDR2 SVGAGI (reference sequence). The CDR3 is made up of 11 amino acids. V shed 5 bases and J shed 2 bases, with 4 bases lying between them. The CDR3 spells CASSDAYEQYF. CDR3 nucleotides: TGTGCCAGCAGTGACGCCTACGAGCAGTACTTC.

This clone was picked up a small number of times. The rearrangement uses TRBV7-2 and TRBJ1-4; weak D call: TRBD1 (5 bases). With 1 base removed from V and 8 bases from J, the gap between germline ends came to 14 bases. Per germline, CDR1 SGHTA and CDR2 FQGNSA. The CDR3 sequence is 15 residues long. CDR3 region: CASSLEGQYYEKLFF. The CDR3 DNA sequence: TGTGCCAGCAGCTTAGAGGGGCAGTACTACGAAAAACTGTTTTTT.

This clone appeared a few times. The genes are TRBV28 and TRBJ1-5; D is uncertain. This CDR3 is 14 amino acids long. Trimming removed 6 bases from V and 3 bases from J, with 12 bases in between. Germline V CDR1 and CDR2: MDHEN, SYDVKM. This CDR3 reads CASSLQQVNQPQHF. Here the CDR3 DNA reads TGTGCCAGCAGCCTCCAGCAAGTCAATCAGCCCCAGCATTTT.

The chain has TRBV27 and TRBJ2-3, with TRBD1 identical over 9 bases. Looked up from germline, CDR1 is MNHEY and CDR2 is SMNVEV (reference sequence). With V trimmed by 2 bases and J by 6 bases, 12 bases remained unmatched. This CDR3 is 17 amino acids long. The CDR3 region is CASSLIPGTGLRDTQYF. The DNA for the CDR3 is TGTGCCAGCAGTTTAATCCCCGGGACAGGGCTTCGGGATACGCAGTATTTT.

The chain uses TRBV21-1 and TRBJ2-5. TRBV21-1 is a pseudogene. This CDR3 is 14 amino acids long. CDR3 coding DNA: TGTGCCAGCAGCAAAGGAGGGACGGAAGAGACCCAGTACTTC. Protein product: CASSKGGTEETQYF.

This clone was seen only once. V gene TRBV9 combines with J gene TRBJ2-5; TRBD2 matches 11 bases. V trimming: 3 bases; J trimming: 4 bases; junction bases outside the gene matches: 5. Germline loops: CDR1 SGDLS, CDR2 YYNGEE. The CDR3 is 15 amino acids. CDR3 nucleotide sequence: TGTGCCAGCAGCGCACTAGCGGGGGTTTCAGAGACCCAGTACTTC. Its translation is CASSALAGVSETQYF. Complete variable domain (other parts from reference TRBV9 and TRBJ2-5): DSGVTQTPKHLITATGQRVTLRCSPRSGDLSVYWYQQSLDQGLQFLIQYYNGEERAKGNILERFSAQQFPDLHSELNLSSLELGDSALYFCASSALAGVSETQYFGPGTRLLVL.

The genes are TRBV27 and TRBJ2-3, with D tentatively TRBD2 (5 bases). Trimming removed 5 bases at V and 0 bases at J, with 9 bases between. Germline V gene lookup returns CDR1 MNHEY and CDR2 SMNVEV (reference sequence). The length of the CDR3 is 14 residues. The CDR3 spells CASSLRTSTDTQYF. As DNA, the CDR3 is TGTGCCAGCAGTCTCCGGACTAGCACAGATACGCAGTATTTT.

CDR3 residues: CASSQAVLAALGDGYTF. The CDR3 nucleotides read TGTGCCAGCAGCCAAGCTGTTCTTGCGGCCTTAGGGGATGGCTACACCTTC. The chain employs TRBV4-2 and TRBJ1-2, with TRBD1 as a possible D gene (5 bases). Germline assignment: CDR1 LGHNA and CDR2 YNFKEQ. The CDR3 consists of 17 residues. The V and J ends lost 1 base and 6 bases respectively, with 21 bases between them.

The chain couples TRBV28 to TRBJ1-5; the D gene is possibly TRBD1 (6 bases). CDR1 and CDR2 (germline): MDHEN, SYDVKM. This CDR3 is 15 amino acids long. The germline V and J ends were trimmed by 6 bases and 0 bases, with 12 bases remaining between them. CDR3 bases: TGTGCCAGCAGCCCGGACAGAAATAGCAATCAGCCCCAGCATTTT. It encodes CASSPDRNSNQPQHF.

The CDR3 coding sequence is TGTGCCAGCAGCTTACGGTGGGCGTACACAGATACGCAGTATTTT. Translated: CASSLRWAYTDTQYF. The rearrangement joins TRBV7-2 to TRBJ2-3; D gene uncertain. The CDR3 sequence is 15 residues long. Between the trimmed V and J ends, which lost 2 bases and 2 bases, there was a span of 11 bases. The V gene's germline CDR1 is SGHTA and CDR2 FQGNSA.

The V gene is TRBV30, the J gene TRBJ1-4; D unclear. CDR3 length: 16 amino acids. Germline CDR1 is GTSNPN and CDR2 is SVGIG (reference sequence). V was trimmed by 2 bases and J by 1 base, leaving 14 bases between them. The CDR3 sequence is CAWSQQRLVTNEKLFF. The CDR3 DNA sequence: TGTGCCTGGAGTCAACAGCGGCTCGTAACTAATGAAAAACTGTTTTTT.

The chain employs TRBV7-6 and TRBJ1-5, with D maybe TRBD1 (5 bases). The CDR3 has 13 residues. Trimming removed 2 bases at V and 7 bases at J, with 9 bases between. Germline lookup yields CDR1 SGHVS and CDR2 FNYEAQ. CDR3 loop: CASSLSRDQPQHF. The CDR3 bases are TGTGCCAGCAGCTTAAGTCGGGACCAGCCCCAGCATTTT.

The chain recombines TRBV28 with TRBJ2-7; the match to TRBD1 covers 7 bases. Germline V gene data show CDR1 as MDHEN and CDR2 as SYDVKM. The CDR3 extends over 14 amino acids. Germline trimming cut 6 bases from V and 3 bases from J; bases unmatched to any gene: 8. CDR3 sequence: CASSDDRVVYEQYF. In DNA, the CDR3 is TGTGCCAGCAGCGACGACAGGGTAGTCTACGAGCAGTACTTC.

J is TRBJ2-5 and V is TRBV7-2; tentatively, D is TRBD1 or TRBD2 (6 bases each). Trimming left V 3 bases short and J 2 bases short, with 10 bases between. CDR1 is SGHTA, CDR2 FQGNSA, per germline. CDR3 length: 14 amino acids. The CDR3 coding sequence is TGTGCCAGCAGCTTCGGGGGCGCGCAAGAGACCCAGTACTTC. As protein: CASSFGGAQETQYF.

The chain employs TRBV6-6 and TRBJ1-6, with D perhaps matching TRBD1 (6 bases). The germline gives CDR1 MNHNY, CDR2 SVGAGI (reference sequence). Trimming left V 5 bases short and J 10 bases short, with 12 bases between. The CDR3 sequence is 13 residues long. The CDR3 nucleotides are TGTGCCAGCAGTCCAATACAGGGCTCACCCCTCCACTTT. Translation: CASSPIQGSPLHF.

The chain has TRBV13 and TRBJ1-6; tentative D call: TRBD1 (5 bases). V lost 3 bases and J 9 bases, leaving 6 bases between the germline ends. This CDR3 comprises 12 residues. CDR1 is PRHDT and CDR2 is FYEKMQ in the germline V gene (reference sequence). The CDR3 DNA reads as TGTGCCAGCAGCTTGGGGCCTTCACCCCTCCACTTT. Translated: CASSLGPSPLHF.

V and J are TRBV28 and TRBJ1-1; no firm D call. The CDR3 length is 12 residues. In germline, CDR1 is MDHEN, CDR2 SYDVKM. Trimming took off 5 bases at V and 6 bases at J, with 10 bases between the two ends. The CDR3 region is CASSTGGPEAFF. The CDR3, as DNA: TGTGCCAGCAGTACCGGAGGCCCTGAAGCTTTCTTT.

A remark on this clone: Its ends do not fully match the called genes, so a read error is possible. This sequence joins TRBV7-8 and TRBJ1-1; 7 bases align to TRBD1. The length of the CDR3 is 14 residues. Germline lookup yields CDR1 SGHVS and CDR2 FQNEAQ. Here the CDR3 DNA reads TGTGCCAGCATCCCGACAGGGAGGAACTCTGAAGCTTTCTTT. It encodes CASIPTGRNSEAFF.

The chain joins TRBV2 to TRBJ2-5, with 10 bases lining up with TRBD2. The CDR3 consists of 15 residues. V shed 4 bases and J 5 bases; nucleotides not matched to a gene: 7. Germline loops: CDR1 SNHLY, CDR2 FYNNEI. The CDR3 region is CASSAERGGRETQYF. Written as DNA, the CDR3 is TGTGCCAGCAGTGCAGAGCGGGGGGGCCGTGAGACCCAGTACTTC.

The chain recombines TRBV7-3 with TRBJ2-1, with 9 bases matching TRBD2. J lost 7 bases, V lost 4 bases, and 8 bases had no gene match. This CDR3 has 15 amino acids. The V gene's germline CDR1 is SGHTA and CDR2 FQGTGA. CDR3 bases: TGTGCCAGCAGCTCCCGGGCGGGGGGGCGAAATGAGCAGTTCTTC. Translated, it gives CASSSRAGGRNEQFF.

This clone is categorized as medium-sized. The chain combines TRBV25-1 with TRBJ2-2; D call uncertain. Germline values: CDR1 MGHDK, CDR2 SYGVNS. This CDR3 spans 10 amino acids. The V end lost 8 bases, the J end lost 4 bases, and 2 bases lay between the germline ends. The CDR3 DNA reads TGTGCCAGCGGCACCGGGGAGCTGTTTTTT. Residues: CASGTGELFF.

The V gene is TRBV4-3, the J gene TRBJ1-1; D is unresolved. V lost 0 bases, J lost 6 bases, and 11 bases lay in between. CDR1 and CDR2 from the germline V gene are LGHNA and YSLEER. The CDR3 totals 14 residues. The CDR3 sequence: CASSQDRQGPEAFF. In DNA form, the CDR3 reads TGCGCCAGCAGCCAAGATAGACAAGGTCCTGAAGCTTTCTTT.

CDR3 loop: CASSVGGGDEQFF. CDR3 nucleotide sequence: TGTGCCAGCAGCGTTGGCGGCGGTGATGAGCAGTTCTTC. The chain uses TRBV9 and TRBJ2-1; no definite D call. The CDR3 is made up of 13 amino acids. Germline V gene sequence: CDR1 SGDLS, CDR2 YYNGEE. Trimming took off 2 bases at V and 8 bases at J, with 11 bases between the two ends. Looking up the rest from reference TRBV9 and TRBJ2-1 gives the full variable domain: DSGVTQTPKHLITATGQRVTLRCSPRSGDLSVYWYQQSLDQGLQFLIQYYNGEERAKGNILERFSAQQFPDLHSELNLSSLELGDSALYFCASSVGGGDEQFFGPGTRLTVL.

The chain combines TRBV4-3 with TRBJ2-3; D is tentatively TRBD1 or TRBD2 (7 bases each). The V gene's germline CDR1 is LGHNA and CDR2 YSLEER. This CDR3 contains 14 residues. Trimming removed 4 bases at V and 5 bases at J, with 13 bases between. This CDR3 reads CASSPGGRGDTQYF. DNA for the CDR3: TGCGCCAGCAGCCCAGGGGGGAGGGGAGATACGCAGTATTTT.

The chain uses TRBV27 and TRBJ2-7, with TRBD1 matching 9 bases. Germline CDR1 is MNHEY and CDR2 is SMNVEV (reference sequence). After removal of 3 bases from V and 3 bases from J, the junction contained 6 bases not matched to a gene. The CDR3 consists of 15 residues. The CDR3 region has the DNA TGTGCCAGCAGTTTCACACAGGGGGCGAACTACGAGCAGTACTTC. It is translated as CASSFTQGANYEQYF.

The chain uses TRBV28 and TRBJ1-6; weak D call: TRBD1 (5 bases). This CDR3 has 14 amino acids. V was shortened by 10 bases and J by 8 bases, with 18 bases between the two germline ends. Germline V gene data show CDR1 as MDHEN and CDR2 as SYDVKM. CDR3 region: CATRTPGRDSPLHF. DNA for the CDR3: TGTGCCACCCGGACTCCAGGGCGGGATTCACCCCTCCACTTT. The full variable domain, rest sourced from reference TRBV28 and TRBJ1-6, is DVKVTQSSRYLVKRTGEKVFLECVQDMDHENMFWYRQDPGLGLRLIYFSYDVKMKEKGDIPEGYSVSREKKERFSLILESASTNQTSMYLCATRTPGRDSPLHFGNGTRLTVT.

The chain links TRBV5-8 to TRBJ2-7; 10 bases fit TRBD1. CDR3 length equals 15 residues. Germline values: CDR1 SGHTS, CDR2 YDEGEE. V was pared by 4 bases and J by 2 bases, with 6 bases of the junction left unmatched. The CDR3 loop reads CASSPKGQGPYEQYF. Here the CDR3 DNA reads TGTGCCAGCAGCCCCAAGGGACAGGGGCCCTACGAGCAGTACTTC. Combining the CDR3 with reference TRBV5-8 and TRBJ2-7 gives the whole variable domain EAGVTQSPTHLIKTRGQQATLRCSPISGHTSVYWYQQALGLGLQFLLWYDEGEERNRGNFPPRFSGRQFPNYSSELNVNALELEDSALYLCASSPKGQGPYEQYFGPGTRLTVT.

This clone showed up just once. V usage is TRBV27 and J usage is TRBJ1-6, with D perhaps TRBD1 (6 bases). The CDR3 spans 16 residues. V was shortened by 3 bases and J by 7 bases, with 16 bases between the two germline ends. CDR1 and CDR2 (germline): MNHEY, SMNVEV (reference sequence). The CDR3 nucleotides read TGTGCCAGCAGTTTGGTAGCGGGGGCCCGGAATTCACCCCTCCACTTT. Residues: CASSLVAGARNSPLHF.

This chain connects TRBV14 to TRBJ2-2; D is unclear. Trimming took off 1 base at V and 3 bases at J, with 12 bases between the two ends. CDR1 is SGHDN and CDR2 is FVKESK in the germline V gene. This CDR3 contains 16 residues. This chain's CDR3 is CASSQAIVGYTGELFF. In DNA, the CDR3 is TGTGCCAGCAGCCAAGCGATCGTCGGTTACACCGGGGAGCTGTTTTTT.

The J gene is TRBJ2-5, the V gene TRBV7-8, with 9 bases aligning to TRBD1. The CDR3 loop spans 17 amino acids. Germline lookup yields CDR1 SGHVS and CDR2 FQNEAQ. After removal of 5 bases from V and 0 bases from J, the junction contained 10 bases not matched to a gene. The CDR3 DNA is TGTGCCAGCAGCCCCTGGGACAGGGAGGACTACCAAGAGACCCAGTACTTC. It codes for CASSPWDREDYQETQYF.